Shown below are 23 T cell receptor beta chains from a single sample sequenced in a study of T cells after yellow fever vaccination. MiXCR, run by TCRdb on the 5' RACE reads, gives a single entry per CDR3 protein. The table records 450,000 to 650,000 distinct CDR3 sequences, about 14% of them present only once. This specimen consisted of PBMCs, obtained on the day of the yellow fever booster vaccination. The receptors were sampled from a man aged 25 to 40 who received the YFV17D yellow fever vaccine.

This clonotype came up a few times. This chain links TRBV3-1 with TRBJ2-1; 14 bases match TRBD2. Germline V gene lookup returns CDR1 LGHDT and CDR2 YNNKEL (reference sequence). V was clipped by 5 bases and J by 7 bases; unmatched bases: 7. This CDR3 has 16 amino acids. Here the CDR3 reads CASSGRLAGGFNEQFF. In nucleotides, the CDR3 is TGTGCCAGCAGCGGACGACTAGCGGGAGGGTTTAATGAGCAGTTCTTC.

The chain couples TRBV30 to TRBJ2-3, with TRBD1 matching 8 bases. The length of the CDR3 is 14 residues. V trimming: 4 bases; J trimming: 2 bases; junction bases outside the gene matches: 5. Germline-derived CDR1 and CDR2 are GTSNPN and SVGIG (reference sequence). Here the CDR3 reads CAWTSQGATDTQYF. The CDR3 DNA reads as TGTGCCTGGACCTCCCAGGGGGCCACAGATACGCAGTATTTT. Together with reference TRBV30 and TRBJ2-3, the CDR3 gives the full variable domain: SQTIHQWPATLVQPVGSPLSLECTVEGTSNPNLYWYRQAAGRGLQLLFYSVGIGQISSEVPQNLSASRPQDRQFILSSKKLLLSDSGFYLCAWTSQGATDTQYFGPGTRLTVL.

The V and J genes are TRBV4-3 and TRBJ2-3, with TRBD2 identical over 9 bases. The CDR3 has 18 residues. The V segment lost 5 bases and the J segment 1 base; nucleotides outside the gene matches: 13. CDR1 and CDR2 from the germline V gene are LGHNA and YSLEER. The CDR3 bases are TGCGCCAGCAGCGGTCGACTAGCGGCACGGGGGGGCACAGATACGCAGTATTTT. It yields the protein CASSGRLAARGGTDTQYF.

This rearrangement joins TRBV20-1 to TRBJ1-1; D possibly corresponds to TRBD1 (6 bases). The CDR3 spans 15 residues. Trimming removed 3 bases from V and 4 bases from J, with 18 bases in between. Per germline, CDR1 DFQATT and CDR2 SNEGSKA (reference sequence). The CDR3 nucleotides read TGCAGTGCTAGGATGACAGGCACGGTTAGCACTGAAGCTTTCTTT. Translating it yields CSARMTGTVSTEAFF.

This clonotype turned up a few times. The chain recombines TRBV20-1 with TRBJ1-5; 7 bases map to TRBD1. Trimming took 5 bases from V and 0 from J; bases not matched to a gene: 7. CDR3 length: 15 amino acids. Germline V CDR1 and CDR2: DFQATT, SNEGSKA (reference sequence). The CDR3 protein is CSAAATGFSNQPQHF. CDR3 bases: TGCAGTGCTGCCGCGACAGGGTTTAGCAATCAGCCCCAGCATTTT.

This clonotype has more than one count but fewer than ten. The chain is built from TRBV5-1 and TRBJ2-1; 8 nucleotides match TRBD2. The CDR3 loop spans 14 amino acids. Losses at the gene ends were 4 bases for V and 8 bases for J; bases not matched to a gene: 8. Looked up from germline, CDR1 is SGHRS and CDR2 is YFSETQ. The CDR3 DNA reads TGCGCCAGCAGCGGCGGGGGGCCGACCTATGAGCAGTTCTTC. Encoded protein: CASSGGGPTYEQFF.

The chain carries TRBV19 and TRBJ1-1, with D possibly matching TRBD1 (6 bases). The CDR3 contains 16 residues. CDR1 and CDR2 from the germline V gene are LNHDA and SQIVND (reference sequence). Trimming took 7 bases from V and 4 from J, leaving 22 bases between them. The chain's CDR3 is CASTHSTGRFLTEAFF. The CDR3, as DNA: TGTGCCAGTACACACTCGACAGGCCGCTTCCTCACTGAAGCTTTCTTT.

This clonotype has more than one count but fewer than ten. The chain links TRBV5-4 to TRBJ2-5; D is possibly TRBD1 (6 bases). CDR1 is SGHNT and CDR2 is YYREEE in the germline V gene (reference sequence). The V end lost 5 bases, the J end lost 4 bases, and 18 bases lay between the germline ends. The CDR3 contains 15 residues. The CDR3 is CASSLETGDGETQYF. The CDR3 coding sequence is TGTGCCAGCAGTTTAGAGACAGGCGATGGAGAGACCCAGTACTTC.

The chain links TRBV3-1 to TRBJ2-2, with D possibly TRBD1 on 6 matching bases. Germline CDR1 is LGHDT and CDR2 is YNNKEL (reference sequence). V lost 0 bases and J 4 bases, leaving 12 bases between the germline ends. This CDR3 comprises 16 residues. The CDR3 sequence: CASSQELTGSTGELFF. The CDR3 nucleotides read TGTGCCAGCAGCCAAGAACTGACAGGTTCCACCGGGGAGCTGTTTTTT.

Concerning this clonotype itself: This may come from a read error, since a much larger clone is one base off. The V gene is TRBV6-5, the J gene TRBJ2-3, with 7 nucleotides matching TRBD1. Germline CDR1 is MNHEY and CDR2 is SVGAGI. This CDR3 spans 15 amino acids. CDR3 coding DNA: TGTGCCAGCAGTTACTCGATGTCGGGGACAGATACGCCGTATTTT. It codes for CASSYSMSGTDTPYF.

Only a few counts were recorded for this clonotype. V gene TRBV12-3 or TRBV12-4 combines with J gene TRBJ1-1; D gene ambiguous. With 5 bases removed from V and 1 base from J, the gap between germline ends came to 14 bases. This CDR3 spans 15 amino acids. The CDR3 region is CASSVRVVWNTEAFF. The CDR3 nucleotides are TGTGCCAGCAGTGTAAGGGTGGTGTGGAACACTGAAGCTTTCTTT.

This clonotype was counted between two and nine times. The chain employs TRBV6-2 or TRBV6-3 and TRBJ2-7, with TRBD1 matching over 7 bases. The germline gives CDR1 MNHEY, CDR2 SVGEGT. The trim removed 6 bases at V and 5 bases at J, leaving 16 bases unmatched. This CDR3 is 16 amino acids long. CDR3 residues: CASSLRQYSTGNEQYF. CDR3 nucleotide sequence: TGTGCCAGCAGCCTCCGCCAATATTCGACAGGGAACGAGCAGTACTTC.

This clonotype was detected only a few times. The rearrangement links TRBV5-1 to TRBJ2-7; D might be TRBD2 (7 bases). This CDR3 is 14 amino acids long. Per the germline V gene, CDR1 is SGHRS and CDR2 is YFSETQ. V gave up 4 bases and J gave up 4 bases, with 15 bases separating them. The CDR3 is CASSNRDYGYEQYF. In DNA form, the CDR3 reads TGCGCCAGCAGCAACAGGGACTACGGGTACGAGCAGTACTTC.

This chain connects TRBV10-3 to TRBJ2-3; 9 positions agree with TRBD2. The CDR3 runs 13 residues. Germline assignment: CDR1 ENHRY and CDR2 SYGVKD. The V gene end was trimmed by 8 bases and the J gene end by 1 base; junction bases not matched to a gene: 1. CDR3 DNA: TGTGCCATCGGCGGGGGGGGCACAGATACGCAGTATTTT. Translation gives CAIGGGGTDTQYF.

Judged by abundance, this clonotype is medium-sized. The V gene is TRBV7-2, the J gene TRBJ2-1; 7 bases match TRBD2. Trimming removed 8 bases from V and 0 bases from J; junction bases left unmatched: 7. Per germline, CDR1 SGHTA and CDR2 FQGNSA. CDR3 length: 15 amino acids. The chain's CDR3 is CASGPGGGSYNEQFF. CDR3 coding DNA: TGTGCCAGCGGCCCCGGCGGGGGCTCCTACAATGAGCAGTTCTTC. Combining the CDR3 with reference TRBV7-2 and TRBJ2-1 gives the whole variable domain GAGVSQSPSNKVTEKGKDVELRCDPISGHTALYWYRQSLGQGLEFLIYFQGNSAPDKSGLPSDRFSAERTGGSVSTLTIQRTQQEDSAVYLCASGPGGGSYNEQFFGPGTRLTVL.

This clonotype was seen more than once but under ten times. The rearrangement joins TRBV4-2 to TRBJ1-1; 7 nucleotides align to TRBD1. This CDR3 is 14 amino acids long. V shed 0 bases and J 11 bases; nucleotides not matched to a gene: 9. The germline CDR1 and CDR2 sequences are LGHNA and YNFKEQ. In nucleotides, the CDR3 is TGTGCCAGCAGCCAAGATTGGCAGGGCAGGGGGGCTTTCTTT. Amino acids: CASSQDWQGRGAFF.

This clonotype was seen a handful of times. This rearrangement joins TRBV2 to TRBJ2-2, with TRBD1 matching 7 bases. Trimming at V came to 4 bases and at J to 6 bases, leaving 11 bases not matched to a gene. CDR3 size: 16 residues. Germline CDR1 SNHLY, CDR2 FYNNEI. The CDR3 DNA reads TGTGCCAGCAGTGTTGGCAGGGGGAGAGGGCCCGGGGAGCTGTTTTTT. Translated, it gives CASSVGRGRGPGELFF.

This clonotype was seen a handful of times. The rearrangement joins TRBV12-3 or TRBV12-4 to TRBJ1-5; D is ambiguous. The CDR3 contains 13 residues. V was pared by 2 bases and J by 5 bases, with 7 bases between. The CDR3 region has the DNA TGTGCCAGCAGTTTAAGGGTGGATCAGCCCCAGCATTTT. Its translation: CASSLRVDQPQHF.

The chain joins TRBV12-3 or TRBV12-4 to TRBJ1-6, with 8 positions matching TRBD1. Trimming at V came to 4 bases and at J to 7 bases, leaving 3 bases not matched to a gene. This CDR3 comprises 14 residues. The chain's CDR3 is CASSYGQGNSPLHF. The CDR3 nucleotides read TGTGCCAGCAGTTATGGACAGGGAAATTCACCCCTCCACTTT.

A few counts support this clonotype. The chain recombines TRBV7-8 with TRBJ2-3; no clear D. Trimming shortened V by 5 bases and J by 0 bases, and 12 bases separated the two germline ends. Germline CDR1 and CDR2: SGHVS and FQNEAQ. CDR3 length equals 15 residues. The CDR3 spells CASSVDGSSTDTQYF. The CDR3 DNA follows: TGTGCCAGCAGCGTCGATGGTTCTAGCACAGATACGCAGTATTTT.

V is TRBV20-1 and J is TRBJ1-5; 7 bases align to TRBD1. Trimming removed 4 bases from V and 3 bases from J; junction bases left unmatched: 9. The CDR3 contains 15 residues. Looked up from germline, CDR1 is DFQATT and CDR2 is SNEGSKA (reference sequence). Written as DNA, the CDR3 is TGCAGTGCTACCAGACCGGGACAGCTCAATCAGCCCCAGCATTTT. Protein: CSATRPGQLNQPQHF.

This clonotype occurred a few times. The rearrangement uses TRBV20-1 and TRBJ2-3; 12 bases are a match to TRBD2. CDR1 is DFQATT and CDR2 is SNEGSKA in the germline V gene (reference sequence). The CDR3 covers 16 residues. The trim removed 0 bases at V and 5 bases at J, leaving 6 bases unmatched. In DNA, the CDR3 is TGCAGTGCTAGAGATCCCCTAGCGGGAGGGCAAGATACGCAGTATTTT. This codes for CSARDPLAGGQDTQYF.

This clonotype was observed a handful of times. The CDR3: CASSSPWPSQGFSPGELFF. CDR3 in DNA: TGCGCCAGCAGTTCTCCCTGGCCTAGCCAGGGCTTCAGTCCCGGGGAGCTGTTTTTT. J is TRBJ2-2 and V is TRBV23-1; D assignment may be TRBD1 or TRBD2 (5 bases each). TRBV23-1 is placed among ORFs of uncertain function. The ends were cut back, 5 bases at V and 6 bases at J, with 28 bases in the middle. The CDR3 runs to 19 residues.